The 5 T cell receptor beta chains below all came from one sample that was sequenced in a study of control samples from healthy donors and cancer patients. Sequencing used immunoSEQ multiplex PCR; TCRdb keeps in-frame clones, though not all of them. The sample has about 110,000 clones; about nine tenths are singletons. What was sequenced was blood. Source of these receptors: a human donor in good health. The donor label of this sample is uncertain.

This chain connects TRBV11-1 to TRBJ2-2; possible D gene TRBD1, 6 bases. CDR3 size: 13 residues. V lost 2 bases and J 6 bases, leaving 7 bases between the germline ends. Germline lookup yields CDR1 SGHAT and CDR2 FQDESV (reference sequence). CDR3 sequence: CASSLRTAGELFF. Here the CDR3 DNA reads TGTGCCAGCAGCTTAAGGACAGCCGGGGAGCTGTTTTTT.

Regarding this clone: The junction does not match germline at one end; this may be a read error. This CDR3 is CASSLDRGSNEKMFF. The DNA of the CDR3 is TGTGCCAGCAGCTTGGATAGGGGTAGTAATGAAAAAATGTTTTTT. The chain combines TRBV5-1 with TRBJ1-4; perhaps TRBD1 as D (5 bases). The CDR3 has 15 residues. From germline, CDR1 is SGHRS and CDR2 YFSETQ.

As DNA, the CDR3 is TGTGCCAGCAGCCCTTCGCGGACAGGGTGGCATATGAGCAATCAGCCCCAGCATTTT. Translation: CASSPSRTGWHMSNQPQHF. V usage is TRBV3-1 (or the pseudogene TRBV3-2) and J usage is TRBJ1-5; 8 bases align to TRBD1. V lost 4 bases and J lost 1; bases outside the gene matches: 15. The CDR3 runs to 19 residues. CDR1 LGHDT and CDR2 YNNKEL come from the germline V gene (reference sequence).

The chain recombines TRBV14 with TRBJ2-7, with D possibly being TRBD1 (7 bases). Germline V gene data show CDR1 as SGHDN and CDR2 as FVKESK. V gave up 5 bases and J gave up 2 bases, with 13 bases separating them. The CDR3 is 14 residues long. CDR3 sequence: CASSTRDRTYEQYF. CDR3 in DNA: TGTGCCAGCAGCACGCGGGACAGAACCTACGAGCAGTACTTC.

This chain links TRBV24-1 with TRBJ2-2; D is ambiguous. This CDR3 contains 15 residues. Trimming removed 4 bases at V and 4 bases at J, with 12 bases between. Germline CDR1 is KGHDR and CDR2 is SFDVKD. The CDR3 DNA follows: TGTGCCACCAGTGAAAAAGGACCGGTCACCGGGGAGCTGTTTTTT. Protein: CATSEKGPVTGELFF.